Following are 30 T cell receptor beta chains from one sample sequenced in a study of blood T cell repertoires in COVID-19. Assay: immunoSEQ multiplex PCR; the TCRdb copy retains only in-frame clones and omits some. The sample lists approximately 96,000 clones; about 90% were seen once. The specimen was peripheral blood. The origin of the receptors is a human donor with COVID-19, enrolled during active disease. The donor label of this sample is uncertain.

CDR3 coding DNA: TGCAGCTGCAGACAGGCGAGCTCCTACAATGAGCAGTTCTTC. It translates to CSCRQASSYNEQFF. The chain employs TRBV29-1 and TRBJ2-1; D is possibly TRBD1 (6 bases). The germline CDR1 and CDR2 sequences are SQVTM and ANQGSEA. This CDR3 comprises 14 residues. V shed 8 bases and J shed 0 bases, with 14 bases lying between them.

The rearrangement joins TRBV5-1 to TRBJ2-7; 10 bases line up with TRBD2. The CDR3 sequence is 14 residues long. J was trimmed by 6 bases and V by 4 bases; bases with no gene match: 7. Germline V lookup: CDR1 SGHRS, CDR2 YFSETQ. The CDR3 protein is CASSPTSGNREQYF. The CDR3 nucleotides read TGCGCCAGCAGCCCCACTAGCGGGAATCGCGAGCAGTACTTC.

The chain carries TRBV5-1 and TRBJ1-2; 7 positions agree with TRBD1. Germline trimming cut 0 bases from V and 0 bases from J; bases unmatched to any gene: 2. Germline CDR1 SGHRS, CDR2 YFSETQ. The CDR3 has 15 residues. The CDR3 region has the DNA TGCGCCAGCAGCTTGGGGACAGGCTCTAACTATGGCTACACCTTC. Translating it yields CASSLGTGSNYGYTF.

The chain employs TRBV6-1 and TRBJ1-5; D gene ambiguous. The CDR3 covers 15 residues. Trimming shortened V by 2 bases and J by 1 base, and 9 bases separated the two germline ends. From germline, CDR1 is MNHNS and CDR2 SASEGT. This CDR3 reads CASSEQWASNQPQHF. The DNA of the CDR3 is TGTGCCAGCAGTGAACAGTGGGCGAGCAATCAGCCCCAGCATTTT.

The chain joins TRBV28 to TRBJ2-1, with TRBD2 matching 12 bases. CDR1 and CDR2 from the germline V gene are MDHEN and SYDVKM. The CDR3 has 20 amino acids. Germline trimming cut 4 bases from V and 7 bases from J; bases unmatched to any gene: 20. CDR3: CASSSNRGLILAGGPNEQFF. Written as DNA, the CDR3 is TGTGCCAGCAGTTCTAACAGGGGACTGATTCTAGCGGGGGGGCCGAATGAGCAGTTCTTC.

This clone has a handful of counts. The chain links TRBV28 to TRBJ2-7; the D is unclear. This CDR3 spans 12 amino acids. V was shortened by 6 bases and J by 2 bases, with 8 bases between the two germline ends. Germline V CDR1 and CDR2: MDHEN, SYDVKM. The CDR3 sequence is CASRSDTYEQYF. The CDR3 DNA sequence: TGTGCCAGCAGATCTGACACCTACGAGCAGTACTTC. The full variable domain, completed using reference TRBV28 and TRBJ2-7, is DVKVTQSSRYLVKRTGEKVFLECVQDMDHENMFWYRQDPGLGLRLIYFSYDVKMKEKGDIPEGYSVSREKKERFSLILESASTNQTSMYLCASRSDTYEQYFGPGTRLTVT.

This clone was seen a single time. V gene TRBV10-3 combines with J gene TRBJ2-5; D possibly corresponds to TRBD2 (6 bases). Trimming took 2 bases from V and 5 from J, leaving 18 bases between them. Germline V gene sequence: CDR1 ENHRY, CDR2 SYGVKD. The CDR3 runs to 16 residues. The CDR3 nucleotides read TGTGCCATCAGTGAGAGTCTGGCGGGGCTTGGGGAGACCCAGTACTTC. This codes for CAISESLAGLGETQYF.

This chain uses TRBV6-5 with TRBJ2-7, with 15 bases that match TRBD2. The CDR3 sequence is 15 residues long. Germline trimming cut 5 bases from V and 6 bases from J; bases unmatched to any gene: 5. CDR1 is MNHEY and CDR2 is SVGAGI in the germline V gene. Written as DNA, the CDR3 is TGTGCCAGCAGTCGGACTAGCGGGGGGGCGGGCGAGCAGTACTTC. It translates to CASSRTSGGAGEQYF.

The chain carries TRBV24-1 and TRBJ2-5; TRBD1 matches at 10 bases. The ends lost 3 bases at V and 5 bases at J; junction bases unmatched: 5. The CDR3 length is 15 residues. Germline V gives CDR1 KGHDR, CDR2 SFDVKD. CDR3: CATSDAGQGFETQYF. Here the CDR3 DNA reads TGTGCCACCAGTGATGCGGGACAGGGGTTTGAGACCCAGTACTTC.

The rearrangement joins TRBV10-3 to TRBJ2-5; 7 nucleotides agree with TRBD2. Per the germline V gene, CDR1 is ENHRY and CDR2 is SYGVKD. CDR3 length: 14 amino acids. V lost 4 bases to trimming and J lost 3 bases; unmatched junction nucleotides: 5. CDR3: CAISVWGGEETQYF. In DNA, the CDR3 is TGTGCCATCAGTGTTTGGGGGGGGGAAGAGACCCAGTACTTC.

The CDR3 loop is CASSLTVSYGYTF. The CDR3 nucleotides read TGCGCCAGCAGCTTGACAGTTTCTTATGGCTACACCTTC. The rearrangement links TRBV5-1 to TRBJ1-2; no firm D call. Germline V gene data show CDR1 as SGHRS and CDR2 as YFSETQ. The length of the CDR3 is 13 residues. Trimming removed 1 base from V and 5 bases from J, with 9 bases in between.

Written as DNA, the CDR3 is TGCAGCGTTGCTGGTGGGGACATATACTACGAGCAGTACTTC. It is translated as CSVAGGDIYYEQYF. The V call is TRBV29-1, the J call TRBJ2-7, with a tentative D call TRBD1 (6 bases). Trimming removed 4 bases from V and 3 bases from J, with 16 bases in between. There are 14 residues in the CDR3. In germline, CDR1 is SQVTM, CDR2 ANQGSEA.

This chain joins TRBV6-5 and TRBJ2-3; D perhaps matches TRBD1 (6 bases). The V end lost 8 bases, the J end lost 0 bases, and 9 bases lay between the germline ends. This CDR3 region has 13 residues. Germline V gene lookup returns CDR1 MNHEY and CDR2 SVGAGI. The CDR3 DNA reads TGTGCCAGCCGGGACACAAGCACAGATACGCAGTATTTT. The encoded protein is CASRDTSTDTQYF.

This clone was recorded only once. The chain recombines TRBV18 with TRBJ2-7, with D maybe TRBD1 (6 bases). CDR3 size: 14 residues. Deletions cut 0 bases from V and 2 bases from J, with 8 bases between. Germline CDR1 and CDR2: KGHSH and LQKENI. The CDR3 nucleotides read TGTGCCAGCTCACCACCGACAGGCACCTACGAGCAGTACTTC. Translation gives CASSPPTGTYEQYF. Together with reference TRBV18 and TRBJ2-7, the CDR3 gives the full variable domain: NAGVMQNPRHLVRRRGQEARLRCSPMKGHSHVYWYRQLPEEGLKFMVYLQKENIIDESGMPKERFSAEFPKEGPSILRIQQVVRGDSAAYFCASSPPTGTYEQYFGPGTRLTVT.

This rearrangement joins TRBV5-1 to TRBJ2-7, with 7 bases that match TRBD1. After removal of 4 bases from V and 7 bases from J, the junction contained 11 bases not matched to a gene. Germline CDR1 SGHRS, CDR2 YFSETQ. The CDR3 is 14 residues long. Written as DNA, the CDR3 is TGCGCCAGCAGCGGACTCGGGACAGCAAGGGAGCAGTACTTC. Its protein product is CASSGLGTAREQYF.

The V call is TRBV7-3, the J call TRBJ1-2; 8 positions match TRBD1. The CDR3 is 15 amino acids. Germline CDR1 and CDR2: SGHTA and FQGTGA. J gave up 4 bases and V 5 bases, and 9 bases lay outside the gene matches. CDR3 DNA sequence: TGTGCCAGCAGCCTGGAACAGGGGGACGCCTATGGCTACACCTTC. Translating gives CASSLEQGDAYGYTF.

The rearrangement uses TRBV28 and TRBJ1-5; tentative D call: TRBD1 (6 bases). This CDR3 has 17 amino acids. Between the trimmed V and J ends, which lost 5 bases and 4 bases, there was a span of 21 bases. CDR1 and CDR2 (germline): MDHEN, SYDVKM. The CDR3: CASSPRTWGGRNQPQHF. DNA of the CDR3: TGTGCCAGCAGTCCACGTACTTGGGGGGGCAGAAATCAGCCCCAGCATTTT.

This clone was counted only a few times. The V and J genes are TRBV5-1 and TRBJ2-5, with 11 bases lining up with TRBD1. Losses at the gene ends were 4 bases for V and 0 bases for J; bases not matched to a gene: 5. This CDR3 has 16 residues. CDR1 and CDR2 (germline): SGHRS, YFSETQ. CDR3 in amino acids: CASSAGTGGYQETQYF. The CDR3, as DNA: TGCGCCAGCAGCGCCGGGACAGGGGGATACCAAGAGACCCAGTACTTC.

The V gene is TRBV11-2, the J gene TRBJ1-2; D perhaps matches TRBD1 (5 bases). The CDR3 runs to 13 residues. V gave up 1 base and J gave up 9 bases, with 12 bases separating them. Germline CDR1 is SGHAT and CDR2 is FQNNGV. The chain's CDR3 is CASSLGGWLSYTF. Written as DNA, the CDR3 is TGTGCCAGCAGCTTAGGGGGCTGGCTGAGCTACACCTTC.

The chain links TRBV5-6 to TRBJ1-1; D not resolved. Germline V lookup: CDR1 SGHDT, CDR2 YYEEEE. Deletions cut 2 bases from V and 4 bases from J, with 9 bases between. The CDR3 is 13 amino acids. The CDR3 is CASSLPRGTEAFF. The CDR3 DNA reads as TGTGCCAGCAGCTTACCCCGGGGCACTGAAGCTTTCTTT.

This clone was found once. The gene calls are TRBV6-5 and TRBJ1-3; D may be TRBD1 (6 bases). V was clipped by 10 bases and J by 1 base, with 8 bases between them. The germline CDR1 and CDR2 sequences are MNHEY and SVGAGI. The CDR3 contains 12 residues. CDR3 amino acids: CATQGSGNTIYF. CDR3 DNA: TGTGCCACCCAGGGGTCTGGAAACACCATATATTTT.

The gene calls are TRBV20-1 and TRBJ2-1; D gene ambiguous. This CDR3 is built from 10 residues. Trimming cost V 2 bases and J 8 bases, with 4 bases left between them. Germline CDR1 is DFQATT and CDR2 is SNEGSKA (reference sequence). The CDR3 is CSARLDEQFF. DNA for the CDR3: TGCAGTGCTAGACTCGATGAGCAGTTCTTC.

The CDR3 nucleotides read TGTGCCAGCTCACCCAACAGGGGTGGAGAGACCCAGTACTTC. Its protein product is CASSPNRGGETQYF. This chain joins TRBV18 and TRBJ2-5, with 7 bases that match TRBD1. From germline, CDR1 is KGHSH and CDR2 LQKENI. The CDR3 totals 14 residues. After removal of 3 bases from V and 4 bases from J, the junction contained 5 bases not matched to a gene. Based on the CDR3 plus reference TRBV18 and TRBJ2-5, the full variable domain is NAGVMQNPRHLVRRRGQEARLRCSPMKGHSHVYWYRQLPEEGLKFMVYLQKENIIDESGMPKERFSAEFPKEGPSILRIQQVVRGDSAAYFCASSPNRGGETQYFGPGTRLLVL.

The V gene is TRBV29-1, the J gene TRBJ1-1; 9 nucleotides line up with TRBD1. From germline, CDR1 is SQVTM and CDR2 ANQGSEA. Unmatched junction bases numbered 5, after V lost 3 bases and J lost 6 bases. CDR3 length: 13 amino acids. CDR3 sequence reads: CSVEDRGKSEAFF. CDR3 nucleotides: TGCAGCGTTGAGGACAGGGGTAAGTCTGAAGCTTTCTTT.

The chain has TRBV19 and TRBJ2-2; D is perhaps TRBD2 (6 bases). Germline V gene data show CDR1 as LNHDA and CDR2 as SQIVND (reference sequence). The CDR3 sequence is 15 residues long. The DNA of the CDR3 is TGTGCGACGAGTCCGAGGAGGGGACCGACCGGGGAGCTGTTTTTT. Translated, it gives CATSPRRGPTGELFF.

This sequence joins TRBV5-1 and TRBJ1-3; TRBD1 is a possible D gene (6 bases). CDR3 length: 19 amino acids. The ends were cut back, 0 bases at V and 4 bases at J, with 23 bases in the middle. CDR1 is SGHRS and CDR2 is YFSETQ in the germline V gene. CDR3 sequence reads: CASSLVAGSSGAFGNTIYF. The CDR3 nucleotides read TGCGCCAGCAGCTTGGTCGCAGGGTCATCAGGGGCGTTCGGAAACACCATATATTTT.

The rearrangement links TRBV5-1 to TRBJ2-3, with 15 bases aligning to TRBD2. V shed 4 bases and J 5 bases; nucleotides not matched to a gene: 5. CDR1 SGHRS and CDR2 YFSETQ come from the germline V gene. CDR3 length equals 16 residues. The CDR3 coding sequence is TGCGCCAGCAGCCGGACTAGCGGGGGGGCGGAAGATACGCAGTATTTT. This encodes CASSRTSGGAEDTQYF. The full variable domain, in which reference TRBV5-1 and TRBJ2-3 provide the parts outside the CDR3, is KAGVTQTPRYLIKTRGQQVTLSCSPISGHRSVSWYQQTPGQGLQFLFEYFSETQRNKGNFPGRFSGRQFSNSRSEMNVSTLELGDSALYLCASSRTSGGAEDTQYFGPGTRLTVL.

This chain uses TRBV2 with TRBJ2-1, with TRBD1 as a possible D gene (5 bases). CDR1 and CDR2 (germline): SNHLY, FYNNEI. The CDR3 covers 14 residues. V lost 6 bases and J 8 bases, leaving 17 bases between the germline ends. The CDR3 coding sequence is TGTGCCAGCAGGGCAGGGTACCTTGGGGATGAGCAGTTCTTC. Residues: CASRAGYLGDEQFF.

V and J are TRBV19 and TRBJ1-6, with D uncertain. Germline V gene sequence: CDR1 LNHDA, CDR2 SQIVND (reference sequence). The CDR3 spans 15 residues. The V end lost 0 bases, the J end lost 8 bases, and 11 bases lay between the germline ends. CDR3 coding DNA: TGTGCCAGTAGTATAGATCGCGGCAGCCATTCACCCCTCCACTTT. It encodes CASSIDRGSHSPLHF.

The chain recombines TRBV6-6 with TRBJ1-6; D perhaps matches TRBD1 (6 bases). The CDR3 loop spans 13 amino acids. V was shortened by 2 bases and J by 10 bases, with 9 bases between the two germline ends. In germline, CDR1 is MNHNY, CDR2 SVGAGI (reference sequence). Here the CDR3 DNA reads TGTGCCAGCAGTTACGACAGGTTGTCACCCCTCCACTTT. This gives the protein CASSYDRLSPLHF.